This record covers a single TCR beta chain. Clones were read by immunoSEQ multiplex PCR, and TCRdb kept only the in-frame ones, dropping some. This table has 250,000 to 300,000 clones, 70% to 90% appearing once. Cohorts were determined from participant-reported clinical history. The data are from a study of blood T cell repertoires in COVID-19. In the study overall: Donors in Cohort 3 who had recovered were those with two negative PCRs, healthcare professional clearance, or resolution of their symptoms. The United States, Italy and Spain provided the acute and convalescent COVID-19 samples.

CDR1 and CDR2 (germline): MNHEY, SMNVEV (reference sequence). The CDR3 is 15 residues long. Deletions cut 7 bases from V and 4 bases from J, with 18 bases between. This chain links TRBV27 with TRBJ2-3, with no clear D. What was sequenced was PBMCs or T cells enriched from blood (not recorded which). The receptor was isolated from an older woman in a cohort exposed to, infected with or recovered from COVID-19 (not recorded which). This CDR3 is CASTDSWLDPDTQYF. The CDR3 DNA reads TGTGCCAGCACCGATAGCTGGTTGGATCCAGATACGCAGTATTTT.